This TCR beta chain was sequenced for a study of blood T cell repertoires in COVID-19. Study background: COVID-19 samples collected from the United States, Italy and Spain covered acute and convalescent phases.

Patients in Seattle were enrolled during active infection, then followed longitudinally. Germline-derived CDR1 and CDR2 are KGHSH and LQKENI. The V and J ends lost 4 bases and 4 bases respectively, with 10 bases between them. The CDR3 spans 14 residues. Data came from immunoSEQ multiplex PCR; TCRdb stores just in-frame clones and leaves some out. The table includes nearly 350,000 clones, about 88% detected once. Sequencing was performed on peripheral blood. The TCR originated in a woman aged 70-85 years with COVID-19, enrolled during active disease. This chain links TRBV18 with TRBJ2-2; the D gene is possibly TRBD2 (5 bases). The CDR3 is CASSLKEGTGELFF. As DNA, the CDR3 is TGTGCCAGCTCACTAAAAGAGGGCACCGGGGAGCTGTTTTTT. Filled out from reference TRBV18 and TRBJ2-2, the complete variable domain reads NAGVMQNPRHLVRRRGQEARLRCSPMKGHSHVYWYRQLPEEGLKFMVYLQKENIIDESGMPKERFSAEFPKEGPSILRIQQVVRGDSAAYFCASSLKEGTGELFFGEGSRLTVL.